One and the same sample provided the 13 T cell receptor beta chains below, sequenced in a study of regulatory T cells in long-lasting Graves disease (dated by TCRdb to about 2021). This specimen's time point label, per the study, means: newly diagnosed GD, antithyroid drugs for less than 3 months. For both TCR sequencing and RNA sequencing, RNA was extracted from PBMCs in TRIzol. Receptor amplification or capture employed multiplex PCR. Instrument used: Illumina HiSeq 4000. To build TCR beta libraries, CDR3 regions were amplified by Arm-PCR using iRepertoire HTBI primers. In TCRdb, the public reads were trimmed at Q25 with fastp and aligned with MiXCR, with productive beta chains retained. Under each unique CDR3 protein, matching rows form one entry showing the most common genes and DNA. For this sample there are hundreds of thousands of distinct CDR3 sequences; 16% appear just once. The top ten clonotypes cover 15% to 20% of the sample.

These data also formed part of another study, on T cells in Graves' hyperthyroidism and ophthalmopathy.

The sample was peripheral blood mononuclear cells (PBMCs), taken at new diagnosis, from a patient treated with antithyroid drugs. These receptors were obtained from a woman aged 25-40 years with Graves disease. Donor details come from another sample of the same person, matched by shared clones.

The CDR3: CASSIGVGGLTSGRLNEQFF. The CDR3 DNA reads as TGTGCCAGTAGTATAGGGGTCGGTGGGTTAACTAGCGGGCGCCTGAATGAGCAGTTCTTC. The chain uses TRBV19 and TRBJ2-1, with 9 bases aligning to TRBD2. Unmatched junction bases numbered 20, after V lost 1 base and J lost 7 bases. The CDR3 covers 20 residues. CDR1 LNHDA and CDR2 SQIVND come from the germline V gene (reference sequence).

The table lists this clonotype with a few counts. The chain combines TRBV5-1 with TRBJ1-1, with a possible D match to TRBD1 (5 bases). CDR1 is SGHRS and CDR2 is YFSETQ in the germline V gene. This CDR3 is built from 15 residues. Trimming stripped 0 bases from V and 4 bases from J, with 13 bases between. DNA for the CDR3: TGCGCCAGCAGCTTGGGAGGGGCGAGTGGCACTGAAGCTTTCTTT. This codes for CASSLGGASGTEAFF.

The chain is built from TRBV27 and TRBJ2-1; a possible D gene is TRBD2 (6 bases). V dropped 8 bases and J dropped 5 bases, with 16 bases sitting between them. The CDR3 has 14 amino acids. Germline CDR1 MNHEY, CDR2 SMNVEV (reference sequence). CDR3 sequence: CASSRRGLNNEQFF. In nucleotides, the CDR3 is TGTGCCAGCTCACGCCGCGGACTAAACAATGAGCAGTTCTTC.

This clonotype was observed a single time. The rearrangement uses TRBV11-2 and TRBJ2-3; 9 bases agree with TRBD2. CDR1 and CDR2 from the germline V gene are SGHAT and FQNNGV. J was trimmed by 6 bases and V by 1 base; bases with no gene match: 11. The CDR3 has 17 residues. The CDR3 DNA sequence: TGTGCCAGCAGCTTAGTCACGGGGACTAGCCGTCTGGATACGCAGTATTTT. Translation: CASSLVTGTSRLDTQYF.

The rearrangement joins TRBV27 to TRBJ1-6, with 10 bases matching TRBD1. V dropped 5 bases and J dropped 5; count of bases not matched to a gene: 6. In germline, CDR1 is MNHEY, CDR2 SMNVEV (reference sequence). This CDR3 has 16 amino acids. CDR3: CASSRQGARDNSPLHF. The CDR3 nucleotides are TGTGCCAGCAGTCGACAGGGGGCGCGGGATAATTCACCCCTCCACTTT.

The chain has TRBV3-1 and TRBJ2-3, with TRBD1 as a possible D gene (5 bases). CDR3 length: 14 residues. Trimming stripped 4 bases from V and 0 bases from J, with 8 bases between. Germline CDR1 is LGHDT and CDR2 is YNNKEL (reference sequence). The CDR3 coding sequence is TGTGCCAGCAGCCCAGGGATGAGCACAGATACGCAGTATTTT. This codes for CASSPGMSTDTQYF.

The chain links TRBV30 to TRBJ2-5, with D possibly matching TRBD1 (6 bases). CDR1 is GTSNPN and CDR2 is SVGIG in the germline V gene (reference sequence). V was shortened by 4 bases and J by 0 bases, with 9 bases between the two germline ends. The CDR3 covers 13 residues. The CDR3, as DNA: TGTGCCTGGATGGGGGACAACCAAGAGACCCAGTACTTC. Translating it yields CAWMGDNQETQYF. Based on the CDR3 plus reference TRBV30 and TRBJ2-5, the full variable domain is SQTIHQWPATLVQPVGSPLSLECTVEGTSNPNLYWYRQAAGRGLQLLFYSVGIGQISSEVPQNLSASRPQDRQFILSSKKLLLSDSGFYLCAWMGDNQETQYFGPGTRLLVL.

This clonotype appeared a few times. The chain recombines TRBV6-1 with TRBJ2-5; 9 nucleotides line up with TRBD1. This CDR3 has 15 residues. Per the germline V gene, CDR1 is MNHNS and CDR2 is SASEGT. V lost 5 bases to trimming and J lost 9 bases; unmatched junction nucleotides: 13. CDR3 in DNA: TGTGCCAGCAGTCCCAAGGACAGGGGATGGTGGCCCCAGTACTTC. This translates into CASSPKDRGWWPQYF.

The sample holds a few counts of this clonotype. J is TRBJ2-7 and V is TRBV19; TRBD2 agrees at 11 bases. This CDR3 region has 19 residues. Germline V gene sequence: CDR1 LNHDA, CDR2 SQIVND (reference sequence). J was trimmed by 0 bases and V by 4 bases; bases with no gene match: 14. CDR3 region: CASSKGLAGERLSSYEQYF. The CDR3 DNA reads as TGTGCCAGTAGTAAAGGACTAGCGGGTGAGAGACTTAGCTCCTACGAGCAGTACTTC.

This clonotype was recorded many times. The rearrangement links TRBV10-3 to TRBJ1-5; weak D call: TRBD1 (6 bases). Trimming cost V 5 bases and J 4 bases, with 9 bases left between them. There are 13 residues in the CDR3. Germline V gene lookup returns CDR1 ENHRY and CDR2 SYGVKD. The DNA of the CDR3 is TGTGCCATCAGTCGGACAGAGAATCAGCCCCAGCATTTT. It codes for CAISRTENQPQHF.

This clonotype was recorded many times. V gene TRBV6-1 combines with J gene TRBJ2-3; D uncertain. CDR1 is MNHNS and CDR2 is SASEGT in the germline V gene. V was shortened by 8 bases and J by 7 bases, with 19 bases between the two germline ends. This CDR3 region has 14 residues. DNA for the CDR3: TGTGCCAGCTCTCGGCAAACCTCCCTGTATACGCAGTATTTT. It translates to CASSRQTSLYTQYF.

This chain connects TRBV10-2 to TRBJ2-1, with D possibly matching TRBD1 (5 bases). Germline CDR1 and CDR2: WSHSY and SAAADI. The ends were cut back, 8 bases at V and 8 bases at J, with 16 bases in the middle. CDR3 length: 13 amino acids. The CDR3 sequence is CASFKGSVDEQFF. The CDR3 DNA reads TGCGCCAGCTTCAAGGGGTCTGTCGATGAGCAGTTCTTC.

On this clonotype: Relative to the germline gene, one junction end is altered; a read error may explain this. V is TRBV5-4 and J is TRBJ2-1; the match to TRBD2 covers 12 bases. The germline V gene encodes CDR1 SGHNT and CDR2 YYREEE (reference sequence). The CDR3 loop spans 15 amino acids. CDR3 nucleotides: TGTGCCAGCGGCTTGGTACTAGCGGGAGGTAATGAGCAGTTCTTC. Protein product: CASGLVLAGGNEQFF.